This T cell receptor beta chain is drawn from a study of shared clonotypes between healthy human individuals. As for the study in general: The cohort had two women and a few men, ages 18 to 49.

Original processing notes: Filtering of immunoSEQ junctional sequences could not match full-length read filtering. The method was immunoSEQ multiplex PCR; TCRdb's version includes in-frame clones alone and lacks a portion of them. The V and J calls and clone size are taken from that table; D and trimming were inferred from the DNA. The data show almost 700,000 clones, just over 90% seen once. General study points: A few donors had 5% to 6% of their naive CD4 clonotypes in common. Although depth was large, rarefaction showed that sequencing of the sorted subsets was incomplete.

The CDR3 runs to 16 residues. Trimming pared 2 bases from V and 3 bases from J, leaving 14 bases between. CDR1 is MDHEN and CDR2 is SYDVKM in the germline V gene. As defined, naive CD8 cells were CD45RO-negative and positively selected for CCR7, with terminally differentiated effector memory CD45RA+ cells excluded. With regard to this clone: Its antigen is undetermined.

The TCR sequence derives from a young man in good health. The chain has TRBV28 and TRBJ2-1; D tentatively reads TRBD1 or TRBD2 (5 bases each). The sample was naive CD8+ T cells sorted from blood. CDR3 coding DNA: TGTGCCAGCAGTTTAAGGTCAGGGACGGTCTACAATGAGCAGTTCTTC. Encoded protein: CASSLRSGTVYNEQFF.